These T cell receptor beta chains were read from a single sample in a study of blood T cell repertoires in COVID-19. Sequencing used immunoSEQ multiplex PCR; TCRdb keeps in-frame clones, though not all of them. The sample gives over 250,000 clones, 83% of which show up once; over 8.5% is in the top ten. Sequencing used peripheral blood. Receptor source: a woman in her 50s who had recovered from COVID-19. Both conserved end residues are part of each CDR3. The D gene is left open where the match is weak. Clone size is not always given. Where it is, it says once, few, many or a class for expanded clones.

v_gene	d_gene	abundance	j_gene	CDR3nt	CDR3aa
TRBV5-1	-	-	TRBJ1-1	TGCGCCAGCAGCTTGGACGGTCCGAACACTGAAGCTTTCTTT	CASSLDGPNTEAFF
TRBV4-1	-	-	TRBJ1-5	TGCGCCAGCAGCCCGCAACAGAATAGCAATCAGCCCCAGCATTTT	CASSPQQNSNQPQHF
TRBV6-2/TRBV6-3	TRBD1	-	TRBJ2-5	TGTGCCAGCAGCTATACAGGGGGATCGGGGGAGACCCAGTACTTC	CASSYTGGSGETQYF
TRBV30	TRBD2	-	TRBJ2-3	TGTGCCTGGGGACTAGCGGGAGGTAGCACAGATACGCAGTATTTT	CAWGLAGGSTDTQYF
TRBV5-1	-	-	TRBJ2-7	TGCGCCAGCAGCTTCGCGGGTTTCGAGCAGTACTTC	CASSFAGFEQYF
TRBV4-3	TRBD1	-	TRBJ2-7	TGCGCCAGCAGCCCGGACAGGAGCTCCTACGAGCAGTACTTC	CASSPDRSSYEQYF
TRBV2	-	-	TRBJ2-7	TGTGCCAGCAGTGATTGGCACGAGCAGTACTTC	CASSDWHEQYF
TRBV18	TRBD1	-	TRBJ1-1	TGTGCCAGCTCACCACCGGGACAGGGGCCGAACACTGAAGCTTTCTTT	CASSPPGQGPNTEAFF
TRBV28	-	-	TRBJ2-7	TGTGCCAGCAGTTTAGACTTCTCCGAGCAGTACTTC	CASSLDFSEQYF
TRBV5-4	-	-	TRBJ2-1	TGTGCCAGCAGCTTGGGTTCTCGAGTAGGGGGATATGAGCAGTTCTTC	CASSLGSRVGGYEQFF
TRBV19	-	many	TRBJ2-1	TGTGCCAGTAGTATTCACGGGGGCTCCTACAATGAGCAGTTCTTC	CASSIHGGSYNEQFF
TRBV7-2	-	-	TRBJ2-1	TGTGCCAGCAGCTTAGAACAGGGACACTACAATGAGCAGTTCTTC	CASSLEQGHYNEQFF
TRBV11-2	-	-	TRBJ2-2	TGTGCCAGCAGCTCCCGTCCGGGGGAGCTGTTTTTT	CASSSRPGELFF
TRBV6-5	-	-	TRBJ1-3	TGTGCCAGCGGGCGACATGGCCTCTCTGGAAACACCATATATTTT	CASGRHGLSGNTIYF
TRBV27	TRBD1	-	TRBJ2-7	TGTGCCAGCAGTTTATTCCCAGGGGGCTCCTACGAGCAGTACTTC	CASSLFPGGSYEQYF
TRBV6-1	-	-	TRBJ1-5	TGTGCCAGCAGTGAGAATCGGGGGGCACAGCCCCAGCATTTT	CASSENRGAQPQHF
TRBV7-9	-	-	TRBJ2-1	TGTGCCAGCAGCTTAAAGCCCCCGGGCAATGAGCAGTTCTTC	CASSLKPPGNEQFF
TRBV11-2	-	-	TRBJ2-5	TGTGCCAGCAGCTTACGCAGAACAGGGCGTTCCTCCCAAGAGACCCAGTACTTC	CASSLRRTGRSSQETQYF
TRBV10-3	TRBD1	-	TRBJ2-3	TGTGCCATCAGTCGCACAGGGGAGCTCACAGATACGCAGTATTTT	CAISRTGELTDTQYF
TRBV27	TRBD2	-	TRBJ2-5	TGTGCCAGCAGTTTCAGCGGGGGGGGGCGTACCCAGTACTTC	CASSFSGGGRTQYF
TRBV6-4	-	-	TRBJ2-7	TGTGCCAGCAGTAACAGGGCGATTAGCTCCTACGAGCAGTACTTC	CASSNRAISSYEQYF